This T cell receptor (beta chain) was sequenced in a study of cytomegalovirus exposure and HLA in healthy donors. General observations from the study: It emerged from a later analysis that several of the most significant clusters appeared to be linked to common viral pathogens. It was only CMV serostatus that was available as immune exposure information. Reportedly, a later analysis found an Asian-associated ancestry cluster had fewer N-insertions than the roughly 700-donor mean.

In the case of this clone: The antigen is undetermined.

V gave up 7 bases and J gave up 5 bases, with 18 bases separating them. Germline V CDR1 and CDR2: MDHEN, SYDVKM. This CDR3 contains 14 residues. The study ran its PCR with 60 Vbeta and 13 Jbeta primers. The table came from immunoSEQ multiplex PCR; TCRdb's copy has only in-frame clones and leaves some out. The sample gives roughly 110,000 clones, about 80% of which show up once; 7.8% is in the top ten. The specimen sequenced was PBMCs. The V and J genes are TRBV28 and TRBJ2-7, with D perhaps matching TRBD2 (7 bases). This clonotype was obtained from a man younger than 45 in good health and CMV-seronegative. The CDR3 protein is CASTTGGRFHEQYF. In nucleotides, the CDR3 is TGTGCCAGCACTACCGGGGGGCGGTTCCACGAGCAGTACTTC.